Shown below are 21 T cell receptor beta chains from a single sample sequenced in a study of T cell responses to AZD1222 COVID-19 vaccine. Here immunoSEQ multiplex PCR was the method, and the copy in TCRdb shows in-frame clones only, minus some. The sample holds approximately 150,000 clones; roughly 91% are singletons and the top ten take roughly 6.2%. Sequences were derived from peripheral blood, sampled 28 days after the second AZD1222 dose. These receptors were collected from an adult who received the AZD1222 COVID-19 vaccine.

The chain uses TRBV28 and TRBJ1-2; D gene ambiguous. This CDR3 contains 14 residues. Trimming took off 3 bases at V and 3 bases at J, with 11 bases between the two ends. Germline V CDR1 and CDR2: MDHEN, SYDVKM. The CDR3 DNA sequence: TGTGCCAGCAGTTTCTTAGACACTTACTATGGCTACACCTTC. Amino acids: CASSFLDTYYGYTF.

This rearrangement joins TRBV30 to TRBJ2-2; TRBD2 matches 12 bases. CDR3 length equals 15 residues. The V gene's germline CDR1 is GTSNPN and CDR2 SVGIG (reference sequence). V dropped 4 bases and J dropped 6; count of bases not matched to a gene: 6. CDR3 in DNA: TGTGCCTGGAACCTAGCGGGGGGGCTGTCCGGGGAGCTGTTTTTT. Amino acid sequence: CAWNLAGGLSGELFF.

The chain carries TRBV7-2 and TRBJ1-5; D unclear. Germline V gene data show CDR1 as SGHTA and CDR2 as FQGNSA. CDR3 length: 14 amino acids. Trimming removed 1 base from V and 2 bases from J, with 6 bases in between. The CDR3: CASSLGRGNQPQHF. CDR3 bases: TGTGCCAGCAGCTTAGGAAGGGGCAATCAGCCCCAGCATTTT.

The chain couples TRBV18 to TRBJ1-5; weak D call: TRBD1 (5 bases). CDR3 length: 13 residues. Trimming pared 2 bases from V and 5 bases from J, leaving 7 bases between. CDR1 KGHSH and CDR2 LQKENI come from the germline V gene. The CDR3 sequence: CASSPDRDQPQHF. The CDR3 DNA reads as TGTGCCAGCTCACCAGACAGAGATCAGCCCCAGCATTTT.

The V gene is TRBV18, the J gene TRBJ1-1; a possible D gene is TRBD1 (5 bases). The CDR3 has 16 amino acids. The germline CDR1 and CDR2 sequences are KGHSH and LQKENI. Trimming cost V 2 bases and J 0 bases, with 13 bases left between them. The CDR3 coding sequence is TGTGCCAGCTCACCATCAACGGGGGGGGTGAACACTGAAGCTTTCTTT. Translation: CASSPSTGGVNTEAFF.

The gene calls are TRBV19 and TRBJ1-1; D is unresolved. The germline gives CDR1 LNHDA, CDR2 SQIVND (reference sequence). This CDR3 has 14 amino acids. V lost 4 bases to trimming and J lost 6 bases, with 15 bases between them. The CDR3 spells CASSRGKVVAEAFF. In DNA, the CDR3 is TGTGCCAGTAGTAGAGGGAAGGTGGTGGCTGAAGCTTTCTTT.

The chain combines TRBV4-2 with TRBJ2-7, with D unclear. Germline lookup yields CDR1 LGHNA and CDR2 YNFKEQ. The CDR3 is 14 residues long. V lost 1 base to trimming and J lost 0 bases, with 7 bases between them. The CDR3: CASSQAVLSYEQYF. The CDR3 coding sequence is TGTGCCAGCAGCCAAGCGGTTCTCTCCTACGAGCAGTACTTC.

The chain recombines TRBV24-1 with TRBJ2-1; 9 bases align to TRBD2. CDR1 and CDR2 from the germline V gene are KGHDR and SFDVKD. The length of the CDR3 is 18 residues. J gave up 0 bases and V 3 bases, and 8 bases lay outside the gene matches. The CDR3 is CATSDPTLTSGSYNEQFF. CDR3 DNA: TGTGCCACCAGTGATCCCACTTTGACTAGCGGCTCCTACAATGAGCAGTTCTTC.

The chain employs TRBV5-1 and TRBJ2-3; the match to TRBD1 covers 7 bases. Germline trimming cut 4 bases from V and 4 bases from J; bases unmatched to any gene: 6. The CDR3 is 14 residues long. CDR1 is SGHRS and CDR2 is YFSETQ in the germline V gene. CDR3 bases: TGCGCCAGCAGCACGGGACAGCCTCCAGATACGCAGTATTTT. Protein sequence: CASSTGQPPDTQYF. Full variable domain (outside the CDR3, taken from reference TRBV5-1 and TRBJ2-3): KAGVTQTPRYLIKTRGQQVTLSCSPISGHRSVSWYQQTPGQGLQFLFEYFSETQRNKGNFPGRFSGRQFSNSRSEMNVSTLELGDSALYLCASSTGQPPDTQYFGPGTRLTVL.

CDR3 residues: CASSLGARQPQHF. The DNA for the CDR3 is TGTGCCAGCAGTTTGGGCGCCCGTCAGCCCCAGCATTTT. V is TRBV12-3 or TRBV12-4 and J is TRBJ1-5, with D uncertain. The CDR3 consists of 13 residues. Trimming stripped 3 bases from V and 6 bases from J, with 9 bases between.

There are a few counts of this clone. J is TRBJ2-7 and V is TRBV19; D gene unclear. This CDR3 is 16 amino acids long. V was cut by 3 bases and J by 3 bases, with 18 bases left in between. Germline V CDR1 and CDR2: LNHDA, SQIVND (reference sequence). The CDR3 DNA sequence: TGTGCCAGTAGTATTTTACGAAGGACCGAGATCTACGAGCAGTACTTC. Residues: CASSILRRTEIYEQYF.

The CDR3 loop reads CASSYLGTGELFF. The CDR3 DNA reads as TGTGCCAGCAGTTACCTGGGCACCGGGGAGCTGTTTTTT. This chain connects TRBV6-2 or TRBV6-3 to TRBJ2-2; D is ambiguous. The CDR3 length is 13 residues. Germline V gene data show CDR1 as MNHEY and CDR2 as SVGEGT. V gave up 2 bases and J gave up 4 bases, with 5 bases separating them.

The rearrangement joins TRBV27 to TRBJ1-6; weak D call: TRBD1 (6 bases). Germline V gene sequence: CDR1 MNHEY, CDR2 SMNVEV (reference sequence). The length of the CDR3 is 16 residues. The V and J ends lost 6 bases and 7 bases respectively, with 19 bases between them. CDR3 DNA: TGTGCCAGCAGGGACCTTATGGGGGCCGAGAATTCACCCCTCCACTTT. Its translation: CASRDLMGAENSPLHF.

The V gene is TRBV28, the J gene TRBJ2-3; possible D gene TRBD2, 7 bases. CDR1 is MDHEN and CDR2 is SYDVKM in the germline V gene. V dropped 8 bases and J dropped 0 bases, with 12 bases sitting between them. The CDR3 extends over 14 amino acids. Written as DNA, the CDR3 is TGTGCCAGCCGGGGGGCGTCTAGCACAGATACGCAGTATTTT. Its protein product is CASRGASSTDTQYF.

The chain employs TRBV12-5 and TRBJ2-2; a possible D gene is TRBD1 (6 bases). Trimming removed 0 bases from V and 5 bases from J, with 10 bases in between. Germline values: CDR1 LGHNT, CDR2 FRNRAP. CDR3 length: 15 amino acids. The CDR3: CASGLVIRGTGELFF. The CDR3 DNA is TGTGCTAGTGGTTTGGTAATTAGGGGGACCGGGGAGCTGTTTTTT.

The V gene is TRBV12-3 or TRBV12-4, the J gene TRBJ1-4; 7 bases line up with TRBD1. The CDR3 runs 12 residues. V lost 4 bases, J lost 10 bases, and 3 bases stayed unmatched. The CDR3 region has the DNA TGTGCCAGCAGTTCCTCAGGGGGAAAACTGTTTTTT. Amino acid sequence: CASSSSGGKLFF.

This clone was picked up one time. V usage is TRBV9 and J usage is TRBJ1-1, with D perhaps TRBD1 (6 bases). The V gene's germline CDR1 is SGDLS and CDR2 YYNGEE. The CDR3 is made up of 14 amino acids. Trimming removed 3 bases from V and 6 bases from J, with 15 bases in between. CDR3 in amino acids: CASSALTGLSEAFF. The CDR3 DNA sequence: TGTGCCAGCAGCGCTTTAACAGGGCTCTCTGAAGCTTTCTTT.

The chain joins TRBV5-8 to TRBJ1-3, with D perhaps TRBD1 (5 bases). The CDR3 runs 14 residues. Germline values: CDR1 SGHTS, CDR2 YDEGEE. Trimming shortened V by 4 bases and J by 4 bases, and 12 bases separated the two germline ends. The CDR3 is CASSHDTGGNTIYF. The CDR3 DNA follows: TGTGCCAGCAGCCACGACACAGGAGGAAACACCATATATTTT.

The chain has TRBV19 and TRBJ1-2; no definite D call. Trimming cost V 5 bases and J 0 bases, with 10 bases left between them. This CDR3 has 14 amino acids. Germline CDR1 reads LNHDA; CDR2 reads SQIVND (reference sequence). Written as DNA, the CDR3 is TGTGCCAGTAGTCCGGACGGAGCTAACTATGGCTACACCTTC. Protein sequence: CASSPDGANYGYTF. Based on the CDR3 plus reference TRBV19 and TRBJ1-2, the full variable domain is DGGITQSPKYLFRKEGQNVTLSCEQNLNHDAMYWYRQDPGQGLRLIYYSQIVNDFQKGDIAEGYSVSREKKESFPLTVTSAQKNPTAFYLCASSPDGANYGYTFGSGTRLTVV.

V and J are TRBV7-8 and TRBJ1-5; D is uncertain. The V gene's germline CDR1 is SGHVS and CDR2 FQNEAQ. V was shortened by 5 bases and J by 6 bases, with 14 bases between the two germline ends. This CDR3 comprises 14 residues. In DNA, the CDR3 is TGTGCCAGCAGCCGAGTCGAGGGTCCTCAGCCCCAGCATTTT. The encoded protein is CASSRVEGPQPQHF.

CDR3 in amino acids: CASSYRFNEQFF. In DNA, the CDR3 is TGTGCCAGCAGTTACAGGTTTAATGAGCAGTTCTTC. J is TRBJ2-1 and V is TRBV6-2 or TRBV6-3; D uncertain. CDR3 length: 12 residues. Trimming stripped 2 bases from V and 7 bases from J, with 6 bases between. Germline-derived CDR1 and CDR2 are MNHEY and SVGEGT.